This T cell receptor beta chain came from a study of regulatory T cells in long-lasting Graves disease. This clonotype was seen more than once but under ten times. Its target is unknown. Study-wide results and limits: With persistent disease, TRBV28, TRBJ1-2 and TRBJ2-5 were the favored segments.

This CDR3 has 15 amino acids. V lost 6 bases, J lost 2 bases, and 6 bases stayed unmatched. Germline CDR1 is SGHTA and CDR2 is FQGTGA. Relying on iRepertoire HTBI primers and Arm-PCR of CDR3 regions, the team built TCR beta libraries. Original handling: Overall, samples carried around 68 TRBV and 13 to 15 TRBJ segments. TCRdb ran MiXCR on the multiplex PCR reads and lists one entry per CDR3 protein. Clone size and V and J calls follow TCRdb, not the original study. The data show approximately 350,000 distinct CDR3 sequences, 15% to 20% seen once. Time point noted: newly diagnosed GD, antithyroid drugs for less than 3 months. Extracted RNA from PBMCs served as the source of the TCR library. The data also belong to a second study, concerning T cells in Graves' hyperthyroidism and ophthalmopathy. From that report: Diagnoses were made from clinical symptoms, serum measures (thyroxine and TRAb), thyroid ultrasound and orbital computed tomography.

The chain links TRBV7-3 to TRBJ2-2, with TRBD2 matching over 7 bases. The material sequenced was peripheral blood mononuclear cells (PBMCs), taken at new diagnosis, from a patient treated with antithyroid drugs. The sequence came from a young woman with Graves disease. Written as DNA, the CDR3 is TGTGCCAGCAGTCGCGCGGGGGAAAACACCGGGGAGCTGTTTTTT. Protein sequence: CASSRAGENTGELFF.